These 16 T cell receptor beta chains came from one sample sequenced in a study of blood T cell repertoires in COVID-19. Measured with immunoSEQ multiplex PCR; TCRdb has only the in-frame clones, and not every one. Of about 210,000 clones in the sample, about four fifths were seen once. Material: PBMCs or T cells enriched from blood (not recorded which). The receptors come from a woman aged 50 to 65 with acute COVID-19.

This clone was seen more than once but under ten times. The DNA for the CDR3 is TGTGCCAGCAGTGGCCGAATTGCAACTAATGAAAAACTGTTTTTT. It translates to CASSGRIATNEKLFF. The chain recombines TRBV7-8 with TRBJ1-4, with D unclear. CDR1 is SGHVS, CDR2 FQNEAQ, per germline. The CDR3 has 15 residues. V gave up 6 bases and J gave up 0 bases, with 11 bases separating them. The full variable domain, rest sourced from reference TRBV7-8 and TRBJ1-4, is GAGVSQSPRYKVAKRGQDVALRCDPISGHVSLFWYQQALGQGPEFLTYFQNEAQLDKSGLPSDRFFAERPEGSVSTLKIQRTQQEDSAVYLCASSGRIATNEKLFFGSGTQLSVL.

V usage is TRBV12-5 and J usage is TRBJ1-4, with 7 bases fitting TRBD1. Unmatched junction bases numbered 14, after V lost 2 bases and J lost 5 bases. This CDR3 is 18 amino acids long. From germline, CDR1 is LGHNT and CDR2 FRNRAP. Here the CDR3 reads CASGLQQRQGNRNEKLFF. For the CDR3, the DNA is TGTGCTAGTGGTTTGCAACAACGACAGGGTAATAGGAATGAAAAACTGTTTTTT. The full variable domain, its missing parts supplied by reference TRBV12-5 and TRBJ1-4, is DARVTQTPRHKVTEMGQEVTMRCQPILGHNTVFWYRQTMMQGLELLAYFRNRAPLDDSGMPKDRFSAEMPDATLATLKIQPSEPRDSAVYFCASGLQQRQGNRNEKLFFGSGTQLSVL.

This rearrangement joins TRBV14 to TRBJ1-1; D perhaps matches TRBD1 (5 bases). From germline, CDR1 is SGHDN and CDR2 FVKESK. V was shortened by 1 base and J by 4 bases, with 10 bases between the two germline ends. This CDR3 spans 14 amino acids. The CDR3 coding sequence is TGTGCCAGCAGCCAAGTTTCAGGGATCACTGAAGCTTTCTTT. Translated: CASSQVSGITEAFF.

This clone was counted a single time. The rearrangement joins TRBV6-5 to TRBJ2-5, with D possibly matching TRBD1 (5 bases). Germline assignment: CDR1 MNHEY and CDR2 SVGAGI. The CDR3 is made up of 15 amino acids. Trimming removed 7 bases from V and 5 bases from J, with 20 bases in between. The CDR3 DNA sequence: TGTGCCAGCATGCCCACTCGAGGCGCAGGGGAGACCCAGTACTTC. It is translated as CASMPTRGAGETQYF.

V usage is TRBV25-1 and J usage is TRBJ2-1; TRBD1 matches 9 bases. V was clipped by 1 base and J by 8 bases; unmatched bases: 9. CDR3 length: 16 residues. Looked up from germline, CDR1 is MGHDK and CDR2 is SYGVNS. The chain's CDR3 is CASSESGTGMLDEQFF. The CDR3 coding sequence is TGTGCCAGCAGTGAATCCGGGACAGGGATGTTGGATGAGCAGTTCTTC.

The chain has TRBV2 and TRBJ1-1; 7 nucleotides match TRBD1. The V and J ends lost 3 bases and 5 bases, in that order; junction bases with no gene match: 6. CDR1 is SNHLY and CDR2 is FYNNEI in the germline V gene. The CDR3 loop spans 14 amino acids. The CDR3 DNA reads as TGTGCCAGCAGTGATCAGGGGGGAGGTACTGAAGCTTTCTTT. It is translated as CASSDQGGGTEAFF.

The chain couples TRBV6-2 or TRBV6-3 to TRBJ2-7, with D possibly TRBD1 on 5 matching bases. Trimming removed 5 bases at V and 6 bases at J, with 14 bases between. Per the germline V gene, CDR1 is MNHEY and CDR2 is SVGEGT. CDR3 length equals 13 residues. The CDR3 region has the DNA TGTGCCAGCAGTAAGGACACGGGTCGCGAGCAGTACTTC. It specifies CASSKDTGREQYF.

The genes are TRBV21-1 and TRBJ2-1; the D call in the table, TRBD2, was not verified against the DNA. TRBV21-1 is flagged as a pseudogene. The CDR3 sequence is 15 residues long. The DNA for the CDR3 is TGTGCCAGCAGCAAAGTAGCGGGGGAGTACAATGAGCAGTTCTTC. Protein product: CASSKVAGEYNEQFF.

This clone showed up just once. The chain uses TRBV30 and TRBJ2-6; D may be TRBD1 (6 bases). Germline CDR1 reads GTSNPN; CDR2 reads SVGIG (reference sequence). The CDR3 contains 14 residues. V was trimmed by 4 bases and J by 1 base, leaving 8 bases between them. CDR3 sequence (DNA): TGTGCCTGGAACAGGGATTCTGGGGCCAACGTCCTGACTTTC. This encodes CAWNRDSGANVLTF.

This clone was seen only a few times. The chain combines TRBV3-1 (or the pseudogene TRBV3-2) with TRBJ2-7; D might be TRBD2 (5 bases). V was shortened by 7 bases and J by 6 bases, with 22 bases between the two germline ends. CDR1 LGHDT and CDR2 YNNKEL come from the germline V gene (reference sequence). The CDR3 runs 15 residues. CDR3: CASIASSPGLGEQYF. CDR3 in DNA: TGTGCCAGCATCGCATCTAGTCCGGGATTGGGCGAGCAGTACTTC.

CDR3 loop: CASSLDRASMGTQYF. Here the CDR3 DNA reads TGTGCCAGCAGCTTAGACAGGGCCTCCATGGGTACGCAGTATTTT. This rearrangement joins TRBV7-8 to TRBJ2-3, with a possible D match to TRBD1 (6 bases). Per the germline V gene, CDR1 is SGHVS and CDR2 is FQNEAQ. The V and J ends lost 1 base and 8 bases respectively, with 16 bases between them. This CDR3 has 15 residues.

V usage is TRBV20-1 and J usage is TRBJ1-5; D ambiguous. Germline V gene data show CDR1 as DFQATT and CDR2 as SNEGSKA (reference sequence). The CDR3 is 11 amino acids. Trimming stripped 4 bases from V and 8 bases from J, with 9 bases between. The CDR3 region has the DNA TGCAGTGCTAACCTCGGAGAGCCCCAGCATTTT. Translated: CSANLGEPQHF.

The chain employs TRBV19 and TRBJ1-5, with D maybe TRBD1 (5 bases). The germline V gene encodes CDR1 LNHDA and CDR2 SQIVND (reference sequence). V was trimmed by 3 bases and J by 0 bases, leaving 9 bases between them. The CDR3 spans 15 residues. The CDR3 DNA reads TGTGCCAGTAGTATTGGACATTCTAGCAATCAGCCCCAGCATTTT. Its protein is CASSIGHSSNQPQHF.

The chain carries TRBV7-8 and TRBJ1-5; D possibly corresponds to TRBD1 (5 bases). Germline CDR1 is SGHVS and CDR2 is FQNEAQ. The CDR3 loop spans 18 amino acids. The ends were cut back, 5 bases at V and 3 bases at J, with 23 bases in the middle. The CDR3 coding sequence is TGTGCCAGCAGCCTGGTTGGCCCTCGTACAGGTTTCAATCAGCCCCAGCATTTT. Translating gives CASSLVGPRTGFNQPQHF.

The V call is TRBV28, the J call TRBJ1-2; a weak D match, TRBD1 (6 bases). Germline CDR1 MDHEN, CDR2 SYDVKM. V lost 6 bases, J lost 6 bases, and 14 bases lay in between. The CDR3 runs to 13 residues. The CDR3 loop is CASREQGSDGYTF. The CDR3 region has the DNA TGTGCCAGCAGAGAACAGGGATCGGATGGCTACACCTTC.

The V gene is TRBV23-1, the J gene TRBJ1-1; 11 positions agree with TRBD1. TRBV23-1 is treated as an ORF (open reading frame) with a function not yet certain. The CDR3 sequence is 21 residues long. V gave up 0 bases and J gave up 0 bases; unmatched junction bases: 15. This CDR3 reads CASSQSGIRDRGFGMNTEAFF. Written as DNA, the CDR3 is TGCGCCAGCAGTCAATCTGGGATCCGGGACAGGGGGTTCGGGATGAACACTGAAGCTTTCTTT.